The 7 T cell receptor beta chains given below trace back to one sample, sequenced in a study of radiotherapy plus CTLA-4 blockade in lung cancer (dated by TCRdb to the late 2010s). Libraries were prepared through the immunoSEQ multiplex PCR assay. Imported from immuneACCESS, the table was reduced by TCRdb to in-frame sequences with V and J called. These copies leave out some clones; in studies compared against another copy, an unresolved V gene accounts for under half, and the cause of the remainder is not known. This sample comprises 80,000 to 100,000 clones, 80% to 85% of them detected only once. Approximately 3.4% of the sample is held by the ten biggest clonotypes. Sequencing was performed on peripheral blood, taken from a patient treated with radiotherapy plus ipilimumab. The receptors were sampled from a human donor with non-small cell lung cancer who had a partial response to radiotherapy plus ipilimumab.

J is TRBJ1-2 and V is TRBV6-1; TRBD1 matches 7 bases. Germline CDR1 MNHNS, CDR2 SASEGT. The CDR3 totals 15 residues. After removal of 6 bases from V and 8 bases from J, the junction contained 15 bases not matched to a gene. CDR3 loop: CASRGGDRELKGYTF. The CDR3 DNA follows: TGTGCCAGCAGAGGTGGCGACAGGGAATTGAAGGGCTACACCTTC.

A single count supports this clone. The chain recombines TRBV11-2 with TRBJ1-1; TRBD1 aligns across 9 bases. CDR1 and CDR2 (germline): SGHAT, FQNNGV. This CDR3 has 17 amino acids. V lost 1 base, J lost 1 base, and 7 bases stayed unmatched. CDR3 amino acids: CASSLGLLGQGNTEAFF. The CDR3 DNA sequence: TGTGCCAGCAGCTTAGGGTTGCTGGGACAGGGGAACACTGAAGCTTTCTTT.

The chain has TRBV9 and TRBJ1-4; 9 nucleotides match TRBD1. The ends lost 0 bases at V and 7 bases at J; junction bases unmatched: 4. Germline CDR1 SGDLS, CDR2 YYNGEE. This CDR3 comprises 15 residues. In nucleotides, the CDR3 is TGTGCCAGCAGCGTAGGGGACAGGGAAGGTGAAAAACTGTTTTTT. Its protein product is CASSVGDREGEKLFF.

This chain uses TRBV6-6 with TRBJ2-5, with D possibly matching TRBD2 (6 bases). The CDR3 contains 15 residues. Per germline, CDR1 MNHNY and CDR2 SVGAGI (reference sequence). Trimming took 2 bases from V and 5 from J, leaving 15 bases between them. The CDR3 loop is CASSYGTGGSETQYF. DNA for the CDR3: TGTGCCAGCAGTTACGGGACTGGGGGATCGGAGACCCAGTACTTC.

This clone was seen just once. The rearrangement joins TRBV29-1 to TRBJ2-3; D might be TRBD2 (6 bases). CDR1 is SQVTM, CDR2 ANQGSEA, per germline. V was cut by 4 bases and J by 3 bases, with 11 bases left in between. CDR3 size: 13 residues. CDR3 bases: TGCAGCGTTGCTCCGGGGAGGACAGATACGCAGTATTTT. It specifies CSVAPGRTDTQYF.

V and J are TRBV5-1 and TRBJ2-5; tentatively, D is TRBD1 (5 bases). Between the trimmed V and J ends, which lost 1 base and 3 bases, there was a span of 7 bases. Germline CDR1 and CDR2: SGHRS and YFSETQ. The CDR3 loop spans 13 amino acids. The CDR3 DNA reads as TGCGCCAGCAGCTTGAGACAGAAAGAGACCCAGTACTTC. Its translation: CASSLRQKETQYF.

The chain joins TRBV6-1 to TRBJ1-3; D unresolved. Germline V CDR1 and CDR2: MNHNS, SASEGT. Trimming stripped 4 bases from V and 0 bases from J, with 4 bases between. This CDR3 is built from 13 residues. CDR3 protein: CASSALSGNTIYF. DNA of the CDR3: TGTGCCAGCAGTGCCCTCTCTGGAAACACCATATATTTT.